This entry is about one TCR beta chain. The sample comes from a study of blood T cell repertoires in COVID-19. CDR1 is MNHNS and CDR2 is SASEGT in the germline V gene. V dropped 1 base and J dropped 7 bases, with 16 bases sitting between them. This CDR3 spans 15 amino acids. TCRdb keeps only in-frame clones here, not all; method: immunoSEQ multiplex PCR. The sample records about 94,000 clones, over 75% being singletons. Sequenced material: peripheral blood. J is TRBJ1-2 and V is TRBV6-1; the D gene is possibly TRBD1 (6 bases). This TCR was sampled from a human donor with acute or convalescent COVID-19. The donor label of this sample is uncertain. The CDR3 DNA follows: TGTGCCAGCAGTGAAGGATGGAGTAAAGGGGGTGGCTACACCTTC. Protein: CASSEGWSKGGGYTF.